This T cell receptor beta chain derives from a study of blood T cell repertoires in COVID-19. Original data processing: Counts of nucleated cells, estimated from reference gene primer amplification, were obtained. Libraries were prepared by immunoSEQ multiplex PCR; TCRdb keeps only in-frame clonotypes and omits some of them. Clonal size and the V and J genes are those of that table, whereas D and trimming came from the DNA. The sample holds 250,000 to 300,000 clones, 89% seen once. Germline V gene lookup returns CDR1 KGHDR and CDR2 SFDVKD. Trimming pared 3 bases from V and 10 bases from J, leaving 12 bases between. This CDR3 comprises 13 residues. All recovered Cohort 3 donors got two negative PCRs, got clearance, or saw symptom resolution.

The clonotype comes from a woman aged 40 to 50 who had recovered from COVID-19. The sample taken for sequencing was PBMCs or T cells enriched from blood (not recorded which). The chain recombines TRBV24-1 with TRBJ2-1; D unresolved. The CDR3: CATSDNSRSEQFF. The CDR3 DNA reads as TGTGCCACCAGTGATAATTCCCGGTCCGAGCAGTTCTTC.